The following is a TCR beta chain sequence with its context. This sample was taken from a study of blood T cell repertoires in COVID-19. Across the whole study: Samples taken during acute and convalescent COVID-19 were collected in the United States, Italy and Spain.

As processed by the authors: How many nucleated cells were present was estimated from reference gene primer amplification. The data were produced by immunoSEQ multiplex PCR, yet TCRdb's version contains in-frame clones alone and is incomplete. V and J calls plus clone size are reproduced from that table; the DNA served to infer D and trimming. The table includes hundreds of thousands of clones, roughly three quarters detected once. Sequencing used peripheral blood. The TCR was taken from a woman aged 40 to 50 with active or convalescent COVID-19.

The chain's CDR3 is CSVGTGNTEAFF. The CDR3 DNA sequence: TGCAGCGTGGGTACAGGGAACACTGAAGCTTTCTTT. The rearrangement uses TRBV29-1 and TRBJ1-1, with D tentatively TRBD1 (5 bases). The germline CDR1 and CDR2 sequences are SQVTM and ANQGSEA. V was cut by 6 bases and J by 1 base, with 9 bases left in between. This CDR3 is 12 amino acids long. The full variable domain, in which reference TRBV29-1 and TRBJ1-1 provide the parts outside the CDR3, is SAVISQKPSRDICQRGTSLTIQCQVDSQVTMMFWYRQQPGQSLTLIATANQGSEATYESGFVIDKFPISRPNLTFSTLTVSNMSPEDSSIYLCSVGTGNTEAFFGQGTRLTVV.